This T cell receptor (beta chain) emerged from a study of cytomegalovirus exposure and HLA in healthy donors. The CDR3 runs 13 residues. Germline lookup yields CDR1 MGHRA and CDR2 YSYEKL. With 3 bases clipped from V and 6 bases from J, the junction kept 0 bases outside the gene matches. The assay was immunoSEQ multiplex PCR, and TCRdb's table has in-frame clones only and misses some. The sample records about 110,000 clones, nearly 97% being singletons. Sequenced input: PBMCs. The sequence came from a woman between 18 and 30 years old in good health and CMV-seronegative. The rearrangement uses TRBV4-1 and TRBJ1-2, with TRBD1 matching over 11 bases. CDR3 bases: TGCGCCAGCAGCCAGGACAGGGGGCATGGCTACACCTTC. Its protein product is CASSQDRGHGYTF.